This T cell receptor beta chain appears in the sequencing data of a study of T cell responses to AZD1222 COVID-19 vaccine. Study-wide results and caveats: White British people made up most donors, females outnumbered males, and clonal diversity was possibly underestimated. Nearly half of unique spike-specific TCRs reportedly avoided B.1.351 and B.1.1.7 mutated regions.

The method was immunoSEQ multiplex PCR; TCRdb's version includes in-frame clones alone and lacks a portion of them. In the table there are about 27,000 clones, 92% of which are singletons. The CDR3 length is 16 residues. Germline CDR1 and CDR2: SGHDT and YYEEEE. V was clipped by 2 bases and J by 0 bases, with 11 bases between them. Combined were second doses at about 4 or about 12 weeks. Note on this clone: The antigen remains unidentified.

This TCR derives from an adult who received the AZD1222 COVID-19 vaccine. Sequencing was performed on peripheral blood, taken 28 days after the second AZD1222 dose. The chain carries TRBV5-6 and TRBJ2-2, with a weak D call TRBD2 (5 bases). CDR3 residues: CASSFVAGANTGELFF. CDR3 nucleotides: TGTGCCAGCAGCTTCGTCGCGGGCGCGAACACCGGGGAGCTGTTTTTT. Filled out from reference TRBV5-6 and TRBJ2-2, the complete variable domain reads DAGVTQSPTHLIKTRGQQVTLRCSPKSGHDTVSWYQQALGQGPQFIFQYYEEEERQRGNFPDRFSGHQFPNYSSELNVNALLLGDSALYLCASSFVAGANTGELFFGEGSRLTVL.